This entry is about one T cell receptor (beta chain). As yet, its antigen is unknown. Deletions cut 0 bases from V and 8 bases from J, with 16 bases between. The CDR3 runs 14 residues. The germline CDR1 and CDR2 sequences are SQVTM and ANQGSEA. The authors ran a second PCR of about 7 to 12 cycles using a sample-barcoded 5' primer and a J-beta primer mix. Via MiXCR, TCRdb re-called the 5' RACE reads, giving one row per CDR3 protein. The sample contains about 680,000 distinct CDR3 sequences, approximately 49% of which appear only once. The sample belongs to a study of blood T cells in healthy people across ages. Study-level results: The unsorted PBMCs prevented any conclusive comparison of naive versus antigen-experienced cells. Across samples, TCR beta diversity tracked strongly with naive T cell percentage.

Total RNA extraction produced at least 5 micrograms (per sample) for the study. This TCR was sampled from a woman aged 55-69 years in good health. Sequenced sample: blood. This chain connects TRBV29-1 to TRBJ1-2, with a tentative D call TRBD1 (5 bases). The CDR3 coding sequence is TGCAGCGTTGAAGAGGGACGAGGGGCAGGGGGCTACACCTTC. Translation gives CSVEEGRGAGGYTF.